This TCR beta chain was captured in a study of blood T cells in healthy people across ages. About the study: Capturing about one barcoded beta molecule per two T cells was achieved by template switching.

On this clonotype: Antigen: not known.

Broader study findings: A strong correlation was found between TCR beta diversity and the percentage of naive T cells.

Peripheral blood, roughly 11 milliliters per donor, was collected. Alongside a J-beta primer mix, a sample-barcoded 5' primer served in a second PCR lasting about 7 to 11 cycles. Every molecule of cDNA carried a tag from a template-switch adaptor with 12 random nucleotides. TCRdb ran MiXCR on the 5' RACE reads and lists one entry per CDR3 protein. The table lists about 720,000 distinct CDR3 sequences, 20% to 25% of them singletons, with less than 25% in the top ten. This CDR3 spans 17 amino acids. The V and J genes are TRBV21-1 and TRBJ2-5; no DNA check was done on the table's D call, TRBD1. TRBV21-1 corresponds to a pseudogene. The clonotype was recovered from a man between 65 and 79 years old in good health. Sequencing was performed on blood. Here the CDR3 DNA reads TGTGCCAGCAGCAAAGGAAAGGCAGGGGGCCTACAAGAGACCCAGTACTTC. Protein product: CASSKGKAGGLQETQYF.